The clone carrying this T cell receptor (beta chain) was found many times. Its specificity is unknown. Researchers amplified the TCR beta CDR3 regions from RNA transcripts. HTBI primers drove first-round RT-PCR of the TCR CDR3. TCRdb reprocessed the multiplex PCR reads via MiXCR and lists one record per CDR3 protein. The table lists about 520,000 distinct CDR3 sequences, roughly 25% of them singletons, with approximately 10% in the top ten. This record comes from a study of T cells in Graves' hyperthyroidism and ophthalmopathy. Study-wide results and caveats: Within blood appeared most thyroid clonotypes that had expanded above 0.001.

This CDR3 region has 12 residues. V gave up 2 bases and J gave up 7 bases, with 8 bases separating them. Germline V gene lookup returns CDR1 MDHEN and CDR2 SYDVKM. Sequenced: blood. The TCR was taken from a woman aged 25 to 39 with Graves' ophthalmopathy. The rearrangement links TRBV28 to TRBJ1-1; D remains ambiguous. The DNA of the CDR3 is TGTGCCAGCAGTTTAGAGGGCGATGAAGCTTTCTTT. The encoded protein is CASSLEGDEAFF.